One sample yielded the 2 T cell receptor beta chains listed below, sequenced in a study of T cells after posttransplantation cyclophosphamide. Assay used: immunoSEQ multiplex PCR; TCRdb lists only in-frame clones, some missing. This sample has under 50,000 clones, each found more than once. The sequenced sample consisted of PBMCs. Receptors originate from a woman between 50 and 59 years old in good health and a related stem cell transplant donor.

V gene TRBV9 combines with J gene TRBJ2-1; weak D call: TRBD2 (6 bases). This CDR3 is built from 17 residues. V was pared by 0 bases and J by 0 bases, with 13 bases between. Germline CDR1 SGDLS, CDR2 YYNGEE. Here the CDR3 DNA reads TGTGCCAGCAGCGTAGAGGTGGGGGGACTCTCCTACAATGAGCAGTTCTTC. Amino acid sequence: CASSVEVGGLSYNEQFF.

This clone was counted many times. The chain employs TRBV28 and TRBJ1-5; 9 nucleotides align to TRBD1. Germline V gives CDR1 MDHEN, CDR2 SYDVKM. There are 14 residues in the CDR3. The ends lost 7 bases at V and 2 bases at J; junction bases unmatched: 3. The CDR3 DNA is TGTGCCAGCACCACAGGGGGCCGCAATCAGCCCCAGCATTTT. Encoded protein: CASTTGGRNQPQHF.